The sequence of this T cell receptor beta chain was determined in a study of T-cell reconstitution after alpha-beta-depleted transplantation in children. General observations from the study: Once a year had passed after transplant, T-cell counts and diversity came mostly from newly produced T cells. For some patients, TCRbeta diversity was high at day 60 because of recipient T cells and thymic progenitors that survived.

TCRbeta library preparation incorporated unique molecular identifiers. TCRdb re-called the PCR reads through MiXCR, storing one row per CDR3 protein. The data show about 600,000 distinct CDR3 sequences, 10% to 15% seen once. This CDR3 spans 17 amino acids. The V end lost 0 bases, the J end lost 10 bases, and 23 bases lay between the germline ends. CDR1 is LGHNA and CDR2 is YSLEER in the germline V gene. In its sample, this clonotype was seen a few times. The antigen is undetermined. This sequence joins TRBV4-3 and TRBJ2-3; D ambiguous. The clonotype was recovered from a male patient younger than 18 who had a stem cell transplant for acute myeloid leukemia, so the T cells may come from the graft donor. The source was PBMCs, mostly from graft donor cells, collected 360 days after TCRalphabeta/CD19-depleted stem cell transplant. The CDR3 region is CASSQEDSPLARVAQYF. As DNA, the CDR3 is TGCGCCAGCAGCCAAGAAGATTCGCCCTTGGCCCGGGTGGCGCAGTATTTT.